The 14 T cell receptor beta chains below were found in one sample sequenced in a study of OX40 agonist ivuxolimab in advanced cancers. Sequencing was performed with immunoSEQ multiplex PCR; in TCRdb, only in-frame clones are kept and a portion is missing. The data contain about 150,000 clones, about 93% of them singletons. The sample in question was CD4+ or CD8+ T cells sorted from blood, obtained in a trial of the OX40 agonist ivuxolimab. Every receptor here comes from an adult with an advanced solid tumor such as melanoma, head and neck, liver or kidney cancer.

The rearrangement links TRBV27 to TRBJ2-2; possible D gene TRBD1, 5 bases. Germline V gives CDR1 MNHEY, CDR2 SMNVEV (reference sequence). The V end lost 1 base, the J end lost 0 bases, and 6 bases lay between the germline ends. CDR3 length equals 15 residues. The CDR3 DNA follows: TGTGCCAGCAGTTTATTGGGGCCGAACACCGGGGAGCTGTTTTTT. Protein product: CASSLLGPNTGELFF.

V usage is TRBV6-5 and J usage is TRBJ1-1, with TRBD1 as a possible D gene (5 bases). Trimming pared 10 bases from V and 0 bases from J, leaving 9 bases between. This CDR3 has 12 residues. The germline gives CDR1 MNHEY, CDR2 SVGAGI. The CDR3 here is CATRELNTEAFF. The CDR3 DNA reads TGTGCCACCAGGGAATTGAACACTGAAGCTTTCTTT.

This chain links TRBV7-3 with TRBJ1-2, with D unresolved. The V end was cut by 5 bases, the J end by 7 bases, with 17 bases between. CDR3 length: 14 residues. The germline V gene encodes CDR1 SGHTA and CDR2 FQGTGA. The CDR3 sequence is CASSPTHGSGGYTF. CDR3 nucleotide sequence: TGTGCCAGCAGCCCCACCCACGGGTCTGGTGGCTACACCTTC.

The rearrangement links TRBV9 to TRBJ1-3; TRBD1 agrees at 9 bases. V shed 2 bases and J 0 bases; nucleotides not matched to a gene: 6. The germline V gene has CDR1 SGDLS and CDR2 YYNGEE. The CDR3 extends over 17 amino acids. The CDR3 region has the DNA TGTGCCAGCAGCGTCCGGACAGGGGCCCTCTCTGGAAACACCATATATTTT. It is translated as CASSVRTGALSGNTIYF.

V and J are TRBV5-1 and TRBJ2-3, with 12 bases identical to TRBD2. The CDR3 is 17 amino acids. Losses at the gene ends were 0 bases for V and 7 bases for J; bases not matched to a gene: 9. The germline CDR1 and CDR2 sequences are SGHRS and YFSETQ. The CDR3 region has the DNA TGCGCCAGCAGCTTGGACCTAGCGGGGGGGAACGTTTATACGCAGTATTTT. The encoded protein is CASSLDLAGGNVYTQYF.

CDR3: CASSGTGGYGYTF. The CDR3 bases are TGTGCCAGCAGCGGGACAGGGGGGTATGGCTACACCTTC. The chain employs TRBV2 and TRBJ1-2; 11 bases line up with TRBD1. The CDR3 covers 13 residues. V shed 6 bases and J 5 bases; nucleotides not matched to a gene: 2. Germline V CDR1 and CDR2: SNHLY, FYNNEI.

This clone was detected once. The chain employs TRBV9 and TRBJ2-5; TRBD2 agrees at 7 bases. The J call may not be correct, given that the DNA end is closer to TRBJ2-7. The CDR3 covers 15 residues. CDR1 is SGDLS, CDR2 YYNGEE, per germline. The CDR3 here is CASSPQGAGVYEQYF. The CDR3 DNA reads TGTGCCAGCAGCCCTCAAGGGGCGGGAGTTTACGAGCAGTACTTC.

The V and J genes are TRBV29-1 and TRBJ2-3, with D perhaps matching TRBD1 (6 bases). Germline values: CDR1 SQVTM, CDR2 ANQGSEA. Trimming shortened V by 8 bases and J by 0 bases, and 12 bases separated the two germline ends. This CDR3 has 13 amino acids. In nucleotides, the CDR3 is TGCAGCTCGGGACACCAAAGCACAGATACGCAGTATTTT. This translates into CSSGHQSTDTQYF.

The chain links TRBV11-3 to TRBJ2-7, with a possible D match to TRBD2 (5 bases). From germline, CDR1 is SGHNT and CDR2 YENEEA. With 3 bases removed from V and 5 bases from J, the gap between germline ends came to 11 bases. The CDR3 spans 13 residues. The CDR3, as DNA: TGTGCCAGCAGCTTTCTCCGGGGAGACGAGCAGTACTTC. As protein: CASSFLRGDEQYF.

This chain uses TRBV18 with TRBJ1-4, with 9 bases matching TRBD1. CDR3 length equals 14 residues. Per the germline V gene, CDR1 is KGHSH and CDR2 is LQKENI. The ends lost 4 bases at V and 6 bases at J; junction bases unmatched: 3. The CDR3 nucleotides are TGTGCCAGCTCACTAAGGACAGGGGATGAAAAACTGTTTTTT. Amino acid sequence: CASSLRTGDEKLFF.

The chain has TRBV11-2 and TRBJ1-4; 7 bases map to TRBD1. V dropped 4 bases and J dropped 5; count of bases not matched to a gene: 7. This CDR3 has 15 amino acids. From germline, CDR1 is SGHAT and CDR2 FQNNGV. CDR3 nucleotide sequence: TGTGCCAGCAGCTCCCGGACAGGCGGCAATGAAAAACTGTTTTTT. Translation: CASSSRTGGNEKLFF.

This chain links TRBV7-9 with TRBJ2-3; 10 nucleotides line up with TRBD2. Germline loops: CDR1 SEHNR, CDR2 FQNEAQ (reference sequence). The CDR3 has 15 residues. V trimming: 5 bases; J trimming: 3 bases; junction bases outside the gene matches: 5. CDR3 sequence (DNA): TGTGCCAGCAGCCCTAGCGGGAGTAGTACAGATACGCAGTATTTT. This translates into CASSPSGSSTDTQYF.

V and J are TRBV19 and TRBJ2-5; D possibly corresponds to TRBD1 (5 bases). V lost 7 bases to trimming and J lost 2 bases, with 11 bases between them. The CDR3 length is 13 residues. Germline CDR1 and CDR2: LNHDA and SQIVND (reference sequence). The CDR3 region is CASTGPGQETQYF. As DNA, the CDR3 is TGTGCCAGTACCGGGCCAGGGCAAGAGACCCAGTACTTC.

This chain joins TRBV2 and TRBJ2-1; tentative D call: TRBD2 (6 bases). Trimming removed 4 bases at V and 9 bases at J, with 13 bases between. Looked up from germline, CDR1 is SNHLY and CDR2 is FYNNEI. The CDR3 extends over 13 amino acids. The CDR3 region is CASSVNRGGEQFF. Written as DNA, the CDR3 is TGTGCCAGCAGTGTTAATCGGGGAGGTGAGCAGTTCTTC.